Below, one T cell receptor beta chain is given with its context. Its specific antigen is unknown. No much larger clonotype is one base removed from it; base qualities were not supplied. The sample originates from a study of shared clonotypes between healthy human individuals (dated by TCRdb to about 2020). Background for the entire study: The cohort included three men and a couple of women between 18 and 49 years of age. For each donor, CD4 naive and CD4 memory were each run on three plates, CD8 naive on two plates, and CD8 memory on one plate. Blood TCR repertoires of about 5 healthy adults were deeply sequenced to estimate repertoire size and the extent of clonotype sharing between individuals. To increase sequencing depth and limit assay-specific biases, TCR repertoire library preparation and sequencing were carried out by different laboratories using diverse techniques. Each donor's leukapheresis produced roughly between about 0.85 and 10 billion PBMCs.

Using the deep immunoSEQ assay, multiplex PCR amplified TCR CDR3 regions from genomic DNA. Genomic DNA extracted from each cell subset was distributed evenly over all wells of several immunoSEQ 96-well plates, and each plate served as one replicate. For sorted subsets, roughly 190 ng of genomic DNA, equivalent to some 30,000 T cell genomes, went into each replicate PCR. Purified libraries were quantified with a Qubit 3.0 fluorometer, sized on a Bioanalyzer 2100, and re-quantified with the KAPA Library Quantification kit. Every immunoSEQ 96-well plate was sequenced on a separate single-read 150-cycle Illumina NextSeq 550 flow cell. Regarding the original processing steps: The immunoSEQ output contained only junctional sequences without quality scores, so filtering could not match that applied to full-length reads. Sequences were annotated with PyIR, a Python wrapper for IgBLAST v1.9, using IMGT germline references to assign V/J genes and CDR3. Reads were removed for weak V/J assignments (E-value above 1e-6), missing CDR3, stop codons, out-of-frame junctions, or ambiguous translated residues. V3J clonotypes were defined as sequences sharing the same inferred V gene, J gene, and CDR3 amino acid sequence. Percentage overlap between repertoires was computed as shared unique clonotypes divided by the size of the smaller repertoire. Repertoire richness was assessed with RTK rarefaction, the Chao1 estimator, and Recon v2.1 estimates of unobserved clonotypes. Generation probabilities were computed with OLGA for all TCRbeta clonotypes obtained by the gDNA method from a handful of donors. TCRdb mirrors the immuneACCESS table, restricted to in-frame sequences. Some clones are absent from its copies; in checked studies, under half trace to an unresolved V gene, and the reason for the others is unknown. V and J calls plus clone size are reproduced from that table; the DNA served to infer D and trimming. This sample has just over 2,000,000 clones in its table, and roughly 95% of those were observed once. The ten largest make up around 1.1% of the sample.

Study-level results and caveats: Sampling was limited to blood, and TCR repertoires in tissue likely differ from TCR repertoires in blood. Naive subsets generally had larger estimated clonotype richness than memory subsets. Sharing across several donors was observed for about 5% of naive CD4, less than 4% of naive CD8, 2% to 2.5% of memory CD4, and about 0.4% of memory CD8 clonotypes. Because the study included only a small number of donors, the genetic and exposure-history diversity represented was limited. Based on pairwise subsampling, the degree of clonotype sharing among donors was expected to be affected by sequencing depth. Incomplete sequencing was indicated by rarefaction of sorted-subset datasets, despite the large sequencing depth. Compared with non-shared clonotypes, clonotypes shared by all four sorted-subset donors had higher generation probabilities.

CD8 naive samples were CD45RO-negative cells positively selected for CCR7, giving a CD45RA+CCR7+ population that excluded TemRA cells. The donors were healthy, HIV-negative adults with no recently reported acute infections or vaccinations. Every donor was a Caucasian adult living in Nashville, Tennessee, USA. Blood was collected by leukapheresis, and PBMCs were isolated by Ficoll-Histopaque density gradient centrifugation and then cryopreserved in liquid nitrogen vapor phase. Analytical flow cytometry was used to check the purity and quantity of each magnetically sorted T cell population. From each sorted fraction, genomic DNA was isolated and quantified by UV absorbance on a Nanodrop 2000c. Per the germline V gene, SGDLS is the CDR1 and YYNGEE is the CDR2. V is clipped by 3 bases and J by 0 bases, and the sequence between their germline boundaries is 10 bases long. The CDR3 covers 15 residues, taking in both the cysteine and the phenylalanine. Just the 45-base CDR3 DNA is kept, in frame starting at base 1.

The rearranged chain carries TRBV9 and TRBJ2-1; too little of a D gene remains to name it. The sequence came from a man aged 18 to 30 in good health. The sequenced sample consisted of naive CD8+ T cells sorted from blood. The cell subset or site label of this sample denotes: CD45RA+CCR7+. Here the CDR3 is given as CASSGREYSYNEQFF. The sequence in DNA is TGTGCCAGCAGCGGTCGCGAGTACTCCTACAATGAGCAGTTCTTC.